Below are 18 T cell receptor beta chains sequenced from a single sample in a study of T cell changes during pregnancy in multiple sclerosis (dated by TCRdb to between 2018 and 2021). The library came from the immunoSEQ multiplex PCR assay. The table comes from immuneACCESS by way of TCRdb, which keeps in-frame sequences with V and J called. Part of the clones is missing from these tables; in studies checked, under half for an unresolved V gene and the rest for unknown reasons. This sample has roughly 42,000 clones in its table, and around 89% of those were observed once. The ten most abundant clones make up under 0.8% of the sample. The sample here was CD4+ T cells from peripheral blood mononuclear cells, taken in the first trimester of pregnancy. These receptors originate from a female donor with multiple sclerosis, enrolled in a pregnancy study.

This clone was counted a few times. CDR3: CASSTRTDNEAFF. As DNA, the CDR3 is TGTGCCAGCAGTACCCGGACAGATAACGAAGCTTTCTTT. The V gene is TRBV25-1, the J gene TRBJ1-1; a possible D gene is TRBD1 (6 bases). CDR3 length: 13 amino acids. Germline assignment: CDR1 MGHDK and CDR2 SYGVNS. Trimming removed 5 bases at V and 8 bases at J, with 15 bases between.

This chain joins TRBV11-3 and TRBJ2-5; 8 positions agree with TRBD2. The CDR3 runs to 17 residues. V was pared by 1 base and J by 5 bases, with 12 bases of the junction left unmatched. Germline assignment: CDR1 SGHNT and CDR2 YENEEA. DNA of the CDR3: TGTGCCAGCAGCTTAGGGCGAAGGGAGCGGGAGAGCGAGACCCAGTACTTC. It codes for CASSLGRRERESETQYF.

This rearrangement joins TRBV5-4 to TRBJ2-3, with D possibly TRBD1 on 6 matching bases. The V gene's germline CDR1 is SGHNT and CDR2 YYREEE (reference sequence). Trimming removed 1 base from V and 6 bases from J, with 15 bases in between. CDR3 length: 15 residues. As DNA, the CDR3 is TGTGCCAGCAGCTTGTATTTGGGGGCCGGGGATACGCAGTATTTT. It codes for CASSLYLGAGDTQYF.

This chain joins TRBV18 and TRBJ1-1, with unresolved D. V was trimmed by 2 bases and J by 1 base, leaving 5 bases between them. Germline loops: CDR1 KGHSH, CDR2 LQKENI. CDR3 length equals 13 residues. The CDR3 nucleotides are TGTGCCAGCTCACCAGGGCCGAACACTGAAGCTTTCTTT. This sequence encodes CASSPGPNTEAFF. The complete variable domain, with remaining parts taken from reference TRBV18 and TRBJ1-1, reads NAGVMQNPRHLVRRRGQEARLRCSPMKGHSHVYWYRQLPEEGLKFMVYLQKENIIDESGMPKERFSAEFPKEGPSILRIQQVVRGDSAAYFCASSPGPNTEAFFGQGTRLTVV.

The chain employs TRBV6-5 and TRBJ2-7, with TRBD1 identical over 8 bases. The CDR3 runs to 14 residues. Germline assignment: CDR1 MNHEY and CDR2 SVGAGI. The V segment lost 2 bases and the J segment 3 bases; nucleotides outside the gene matches: 3. The DNA for the CDR3 is TGTGCCAGCAGTTACGGCGGACAGGGCTACGAGCAGTACTTC. Amino acids: CASSYGGQGYEQYF.

The chain employs TRBV12-5 and TRBJ2-2; a weak D match, TRBD1 (5 bases). Germline CDR1 reads LGHNT; CDR2 reads FRNRAP. V lost 5 bases and J 9 bases, leaving 19 bases between the germline ends. The CDR3 has 15 amino acids. CDR3 amino acids: CASGPPRQGIWELFF. The CDR3 DNA follows: TGTGCTAGTGGTCCCCCGAGGCAGGGAATATGGGAGCTGTTTTTT.

The chain uses TRBV9 and TRBJ2-5, with 9 positions matching TRBD2. This CDR3 contains 15 residues. Trimming at V came to 1 base and at J to 5 bases, leaving 6 bases not matched to a gene. Germline V gene sequence: CDR1 SGDLS, CDR2 YYNGEE. This CDR3 reads CASSVHAGGLETQYF. The CDR3 DNA sequence: TGTGCCAGCAGCGTACATGCGGGAGGGCTGGAGACCCAGTACTTC.

The chain uses TRBV19 and TRBJ2-7; D is unresolved. Germline CDR1 LNHDA, CDR2 SQIVND (reference sequence). Trimming stripped 5 bases from V and 6 bases from J, with 8 bases between. There are 11 residues in the CDR3. The CDR3 DNA reads as TGTGCCAGTAGTTCCCTCGGCGAGCAGTACTTC. It translates to CASSSLGEQYF.

V gene TRBV7-2 combines with J gene TRBJ2-7, with TRBD2 matching 12 bases. Germline CDR1 SGHTA, CDR2 FQGNSA. The CDR3 contains 15 residues. The V segment lost 5 bases and the J segment 8 bases; nucleotides outside the gene matches: 10. The CDR3 here is CASSARLAGVLKQYF. The CDR3 nucleotides are TGTGCCAGCAGCGCAAGACTAGCGGGAGTGCTCAAGCAGTACTTC. The full variable domain, with the rest looked up from reference TRBV7-2 and TRBJ2-7, is GAGVSQSPSNKVTEKGKDVELRCDPISGHTALYWYRQSLGQGLEFLIYFQGNSAPDKSGLPSDRFSAERTGGSVSTLTIQRTQQEDSAVYLCASSARLAGVLKQYFGPGTRLTVT.

The J gene is TRBJ2-1, the V gene TRBV13; 7 nucleotides match TRBD1. The length of the CDR3 is 13 residues. Per the germline V gene, CDR1 is PRHDT and CDR2 is FYEKMQ (reference sequence). V shed 3 bases, J shed 14 bases, and the junction held 10 bases outside the gene matches. CDR3 nucleotide sequence: TGTGCCAGCAGCTTCCTACAGGGGAAAGTTGAGTTCTTC. It translates to CASSFLQGKVEFF.

This chain connects TRBV5-1 to TRBJ1-1; no definite D call. Trimming took 4 bases from V and 1 from J, leaving 8 bases between them. This CDR3 comprises 13 residues. The germline gives CDR1 SGHRS, CDR2 YFSETQ. The CDR3 spells CASSREANTEAFF. The CDR3 region has the DNA TGCGCCAGCAGCCGGGAGGCGAACACTGAAGCTTTCTTT.

The chain links TRBV5-5 to TRBJ2-5, with 7 bases aligning to TRBD1. This CDR3 has 15 amino acids. Germline loops: CDR1 SGHKS, CDR2 YYEKEE (reference sequence). Trimming took 4 bases from V and 1 from J; bases not matched to a gene: 7. The CDR3 DNA reads as TGTGCCAGCAGCCCGGGACAGACAAGCCAAGAGACCCAGTACTTC. This codes for CASSPGQTSQETQYF.

The chain couples TRBV11-3 to TRBJ2-1; D possibly corresponds to TRBD2 (5 bases). V lost 4 bases to trimming and J lost 5 bases, with 6 bases between them. This CDR3 comprises 12 residues. CDR1 is SGHNT and CDR2 is YENEEA in the germline V gene. Here the CDR3 reads CASSWTHNEQFF. The CDR3 bases are TGTGCCAGCAGCTGGACTCACAATGAGCAGTTCTTC.

The chain links TRBV4-1 to TRBJ2-1; TRBD1 aligns across 7 bases. V was pared by 6 bases and J by 3 bases, with 17 bases of the junction left unmatched. Germline-derived CDR1 and CDR2 are MGHRA and YSYEKL. CDR3 length equals 18 residues. CDR3 protein: CASRKEDLIGGHYNEQFF. CDR3 coding DNA: TGCGCCAGCAGGAAGGAAGACCTGATAGGGGGCCACTACAATGAGCAGTTCTTC.

The chain recombines TRBV6-1 with TRBJ2-1; possibly TRBD2 for D (5 bases). V was cut by 5 bases and J by 5 bases, with 16 bases left in between. The CDR3 runs 15 residues. Germline V gene lookup returns CDR1 MNHNS and CDR2 SASEGT. The CDR3 nucleotides read TGTGCCAGCAGTTCGCGGACTGGATACAACAATGAGCAGTTCTTC. Translating it yields CASSSRTGYNNEQFF.

This chain uses TRBV9 with TRBJ2-1; D unresolved. Germline loops: CDR1 SGDLS, CDR2 YYNGEE. Deletions cut 0 bases from V and 0 bases from J, with 10 bases between. The length of the CDR3 is 16 residues. Here the CDR3 reads CASSVDPVSSYNEQFF. CDR3 nucleotides: TGTGCCAGCAGCGTAGACCCCGTGAGCTCCTACAATGAGCAGTTCTTC.

V gene TRBV7-9 combines with J gene TRBJ2-7; no reliable D call. CDR1 SEHNR and CDR2 FQNEAQ come from the germline V gene (reference sequence). Trimming removed 1 base at V and 7 bases at J, with 5 bases between. The CDR3 consists of 11 residues. The CDR3 DNA reads as TGTGCCAGCAGCTTAGGAGTAGAGCAGTACTTC. This codes for CASSLGVEQYF.

J is TRBJ2-1 and V is TRBV12-5, with TRBD2 as a possible D gene (6 bases). The CDR3 spans 18 residues. Germline V CDR1 and CDR2: LGHNT, FRNRAP. Trimming removed 0 bases from V and 0 bases from J, with 15 bases in between. The CDR3 sequence: CASGLVGEVAVSYNEQFF. The DNA of the CDR3 is TGTGCTAGTGGTTTGGTGGGGGAAGTAGCGGTCTCCTACAATGAGCAGTTCTTC.